A single sample gave rise to the 27 T cell receptor beta chains below, sequenced in a study of blood T cell repertoires in COVID-19. Produced via immunoSEQ multiplex PCR; TCRdb's table is partial and in-frame only. The sample has over 25,000 clones, 85% seen once. The sequenced sample was peripheral blood. All receptors come from a man of 80 years or more with active COVID-19.

Only a few counts were recorded for this clone. This sequence joins TRBV5-1 and TRBJ2-7; the match to TRBD2 covers 14 bases. The junction had 6 bases not matched to a gene; V was cut back by 4 bases and J by 0 bases. CDR3 length: 17 amino acids. The germline V gene encodes CDR1 SGHRS and CDR2 YFSETQ. The CDR3: CASSEGTSGGHSYEQYF. In DNA form, the CDR3 reads TGCGCCAGCAGCGAGGGGACTAGCGGGGGCCACTCCTACGAGCAGTACTTC.

The chain combines TRBV7-2 with TRBJ1-3, with 8 bases identical to TRBD1. The CDR3 spans 16 residues. With V trimmed by 5 bases and J by 0 bases, 6 bases remained unmatched. Germline V gene sequence: CDR1 SGHTA, CDR2 FQGNSA. The chain's CDR3 is CASSPQGATSGNTIYF. In DNA, the CDR3 is TGTGCCAGCAGCCCTCAGGGGGCTACCTCTGGAAACACCATATATTTT.

The CDR3 loop reads CASSPLGAQRLAGELFF. CDR3 DNA sequence: TGTGCCAGCAGCCCGCTGGGGGCGCAGCGTCTGGCCGGGGAGCTGTTTTTT. The V call is TRBV28, the J call TRBJ2-2, with D perhaps TRBD1 (6 bases). The germline gives CDR1 MDHEN, CDR2 SYDVKM. Trimming took off 6 bases at V and 6 bases at J, with 23 bases between the two ends. The CDR3 covers 17 residues.

V gene TRBV5-1 combines with J gene TRBJ2-7, with D maybe TRBD1 (5 bases). V lost 0 bases to trimming and J lost 5 bases, with 12 bases between them. CDR3 length: 14 amino acids. Germline V gene data show CDR1 as SGHRS and CDR2 as YFSETQ. CDR3 loop: CASSLVAGNDEQYF. The DNA for the CDR3 is TGCGCCAGCAGCTTGGTTGCAGGGAACGACGAGCAGTACTTC.

This clone was found once. V gene TRBV4-1 combines with J gene TRBJ1-4; 8 bases line up with TRBD1. The V segment lost 3 bases and the J segment 8 bases; nucleotides outside the gene matches: 11. The CDR3 is made up of 16 amino acids. Per the germline V gene, CDR1 is MGHRA and CDR2 is YSYEKL. The CDR3 is CASSQPRGGQVEKLFF. DNA of the CDR3: TGCGCCAGCAGCCAGCCCAGGGGGGGACAGGTAGAAAAACTGTTTTTT.

The chain links TRBV10-3 to TRBJ2-1; TRBD2 matches 9 bases. Germline V gene data show CDR1 as ENHRY and CDR2 as SYGVKD. This CDR3 region has 17 residues. V lost 0 bases and J lost 7; bases outside the gene matches: 10. The CDR3 region is CAISESGTSLLLNEQFF. CDR3 sequence (DNA): TGTGCCATCAGTGAGTCCGGGACTAGCCTACTACTTAATGAGCAGTTCTTC.

The V and J genes are TRBV7-9 and TRBJ2-3; perhaps TRBD2 as D (5 bases). This CDR3 spans 15 amino acids. The ends were cut back, 3 bases at V and 4 bases at J, with 14 bases in the middle. Germline loops: CDR1 SEHNR, CDR2 FQNEAQ (reference sequence). This chain's CDR3 is CASSLAGPRADTQYF. Here the CDR3 DNA reads TGTGCCAGCAGCTTGGCGGGCCCTCGCGCAGATACGCAGTATTTT.

This sequence joins TRBV2 and TRBJ1-5, with D perhaps TRBD1 (6 bases). This CDR3 comprises 15 residues. V lost 2 bases, J lost 2 bases, and 10 bases lay in between. Germline assignment: CDR1 SNHLY and CDR2 FYNNEI. The CDR3 DNA reads as TGTGCCAGCAGTGAACAGGGGTGGGGCAATCAGCCCCAGCATTTT. This sequence encodes CASSEQGWGNQPQHF.

This chain connects TRBV7-9 to TRBJ2-1; TRBD1 might be the D (5 bases). The germline CDR1 and CDR2 sequences are SEHNR and FQNEAQ (reference sequence). The V end lost 3 bases, the J end lost 8 bases, and 11 bases lay between the germline ends. This CDR3 comprises 13 residues. The CDR3 sequence is CASSLDTPHEQFF. In DNA, the CDR3 is TGTGCCAGCAGCTTGGACACCCCCCATGAGCAGTTCTTC. The variable domain in full, completed from reference TRBV7-9 and TRBJ2-1, reads DTGVSQNPRHKITKRGQNVTFRCDPISEHNRLYWYRQTLGQGPEFLTYFQNEAQLEKSRLLSDRFSAERPKGSFSTLEIQRTEQGDSAMYLCASSLDTPHEQFFGPGTRLTVL.

This clone was seen only once. The chain uses TRBV2 and TRBJ2-5; 10 bases are shared with TRBD2. Germline CDR1 SNHLY, CDR2 FYNNEI. This CDR3 spans 15 amino acids. The V segment lost 8 bases and the J segment 4 bases; nucleotides outside the gene matches: 10. In DNA, the CDR3 is TGTGCCAGCCTGAGCGGGGGGGCTGGTGGAGAGACCCAGTACTTC. Its protein product is CASLSGGAGGETQYF.

This chain uses TRBV10-1 with TRBJ1-3; no clear D gene. The CDR3 runs to 12 residues. Germline values: CDR1 WNHNN, CDR2 SYGVQD (reference sequence). Deletions cut 6 bases from V and 8 bases from J, with 11 bases between. This chain's CDR3 is CASRRKGDTIYF. The CDR3 coding sequence is TGCGCCAGCAGACGGAAAGGAGACACCATATATTTT.

The chain couples TRBV18 to TRBJ2-2; D not resolved. The CDR3 is 15 amino acids. V was clipped by 2 bases and J by 1 base, with 8 bases between them. Germline V gene sequence: CDR1 KGHSH, CDR2 LQKENI. The CDR3 bases are TGTGCCAGCTCACCAGTTGACAAGAACACCGGGGAGCTGTTTTTT. It specifies CASSPVDKNTGELFF. Supplemented by reference TRBV18 and TRBJ2-2, the full variable domain reads NAGVMQNPRHLVRRRGQEARLRCSPMKGHSHVYWYRQLPEEGLKFMVYLQKENIIDESGMPKERFSAEFPKEGPSILRIQQVVRGDSAAYFCASSPVDKNTGELFFGEGSRLTVL.

This chain uses TRBV6-6 with TRBJ1-4, with a possible D match to TRBD1 (6 bases). The CDR3 extends over 16 amino acids. The germline gives CDR1 MNHNY, CDR2 SVGAGI (reference sequence). V lost 5 bases and J lost 7, with 20 bases in between. Here the CDR3 reads CASSQRTGDMGEKLFF. The CDR3 coding sequence is TGTGCCAGCAGTCAACGAACCGGGGACATGGGTGAAAAACTGTTTTTT.

The chain is built from TRBV23-1 and TRBJ1-6; 8 bases align to TRBD1. TRBV23-1 is marked as an open reading frame, function uncertain. The CDR3 has 16 amino acids. The trim removed 3 bases at V and 8 bases at J, leaving 9 bases unmatched. Here the CDR3 reads CASSHRTGLNYSPLHF. Here the CDR3 DNA reads TGCGCCAGCAGTCACCGGACAGGGCTTAATTATTCACCCCTCCACTTT.

The rearrangement links TRBV9 to TRBJ1-3; no reliable D call. Germline V gene sequence: CDR1 SGDLS, CDR2 YYNGEE. The CDR3 is 11 amino acids. Trimming took off 4 bases at V and 4 bases at J, with 3 bases between the two ends. The CDR3 nucleotides are TGTGCCAGCAGCCTAGGAAACACCATATATTTT. Its translation is CASSLGNTIYF.

This clone was counted a single time. The chain joins TRBV5-6 to TRBJ1-2; TRBD1 agrees at 8 bases. The CDR3 runs 15 residues. Germline V gene lookup returns CDR1 SGHDT and CDR2 YYEEEE. Trimming cost V 2 bases and J 1 base; bases outside gene matches: 4. The CDR3 region has the DNA TGTGCCAGCAGCTTACAGACAGGGGTTAACTATGGCTACACCTTC. Protein product: CASSLQTGVNYGYTF.

J is TRBJ2-3 and V is TRBV29-1; 7 bases are a match to TRBD2. Trimming cost V 5 bases and J 4 bases; bases outside gene matches: 3. Germline V CDR1 and CDR2: SQVTM, ANQGSEA. CDR3 length equals 12 residues. The CDR3 reads CSVPRGADTQYF. The CDR3 DNA is TGCAGCGTTCCCCGGGGGGCAGATACGCAGTATTTT.

The CDR3 region has the DNA TGCAGCGTAATGACAGGAACGGGAAACACCATATATTTT. This encodes CSVMTGTGNTIYF. The V gene is TRBV29-1, the J gene TRBJ1-3; D possibly corresponds to TRBD1 (6 bases). The CDR3 has 13 amino acids. The germline V gene has CDR1 SQVTM and CDR2 ANQGSEA. Trimming took 6 bases from V and 4 from J, leaving 13 bases between them.

The chain employs TRBV7-8 and TRBJ1-5; D not resolved. Germline lookup yields CDR1 SGHVS and CDR2 FQNEAQ. This CDR3 is 15 amino acids long. Deletions cut 0 bases from V and 7 bases from J, with 13 bases between. The CDR3 DNA follows: TGTGCCAGCAGCTTAGCGCTCGGGGTCTGGCAGCCCCAGCATTTT. It is translated as CASSLALGVWQPQHF.

The rearrangement uses TRBV19 and TRBJ2-1; 12 bases match TRBD2. In germline, CDR1 is LNHDA, CDR2 SQIVND (reference sequence). CDR3 length: 17 residues. V was pared by 3 bases and J by 13 bases, with 16 bases of the junction left unmatched. For the CDR3, the DNA is TGTGCCAGTAGTATGACGCCGGCTAGCGGGGGGGTGGTCGGTCAGTTCTTC. It is translated as CASSMTPASGGVVGQFF.

V and J are TRBV18 and TRBJ1-4, with TRBD1 matching over 10 bases. CDR1 is KGHSH, CDR2 LQKENI, per germline. Trimming took 5 bases from V and 8 from J; bases not matched to a gene: 8. The CDR3 spans 15 residues. Written as DNA, the CDR3 is TGTGCCAGCTCATTGCGACAGGGGGCACAAGAAAAACTGTTTTTT. This codes for CASSLRQGAQEKLFF.

This chain uses TRBV5-4 with TRBJ1-2, with a tentative D call TRBD1 (6 bases). V was trimmed by 3 bases and J by 6 bases, leaving 18 bases between them. From germline, CDR1 is SGHNT and CDR2 YYREEE (reference sequence). This CDR3 has 15 residues. DNA of the CDR3: TGTGCCAGCAGCTCAAAACAGGGTTACGAGGATGGCTACACCTTC. Amino acids: CASSSKQGYEDGYTF.

CDR3 DNA sequence: TGTGCCAGCAGTAAGGACAACACAGATACGCAGTATTTT. This sequence encodes CASSKDNTDTQYF. The chain recombines TRBV12-3 or TRBV12-4 with TRBJ2-3; possible D gene TRBD1, 5 bases. V was trimmed by 5 bases and J by 2 bases, leaving 8 bases between them. This CDR3 is built from 13 residues.

V gene TRBV19 combines with J gene TRBJ2-2; D remains unclear. CDR3 length: 14 amino acids. Germline V CDR1 and CDR2: LNHDA, SQIVND (reference sequence). V gave up 3 bases and J gave up 1 base, with 6 bases separating them. CDR3 region: CASSIGQNTGELFF. For the CDR3, the DNA is TGTGCCAGTAGTATTGGGCAGAACACCGGGGAGCTGTTTTTT.

The chain recombines TRBV18 with TRBJ1-3; TRBD1 aligns across 7 bases. Looked up from germline, CDR1 is KGHSH and CDR2 is LQKENI. Trimming cost V 5 bases and J 0 bases; bases outside gene matches: 7. The CDR3 consists of 16 residues. The CDR3 reads CASSSRQGLSGNTIYF. The CDR3 DNA is TGTGCCAGCTCATCTAGACAGGGCCTCTCTGGAAACACCATATATTTT.

The chain combines TRBV29-1 with TRBJ2-5; 9 bases are shared with TRBD1. CDR3 length equals 13 residues. The V gene's germline CDR1 is SQVTM and CDR2 ANQGSEA. V lost 8 bases to trimming and J lost 4 bases; unmatched junction nucleotides: 8. The CDR3 loop reads CSTGTGKRETQYF. CDR3 DNA: TGCAGCACCGGGACAGGGAAGAGAGAGACCCAGTACTTC.

The V and J genes are TRBV5-1 and TRBJ2-7; tentative D call: TRBD1 (6 bases). Germline CDR1 SGHRS, CDR2 YFSETQ. The CDR3 is made up of 14 amino acids. The V gene lost 0 bases and the J gene lost 0 bases, with 7 bases spanning the gap. In nucleotides, the CDR3 is TGCGCCAGCAGCTTGGGGGACAACTCCTACGAGCAGTACTTC. Protein sequence: CASSLGDNSYEQYF.